This T cell receptor (beta chain) is drawn from a study of blood T cell repertoires in COVID-19. Authors' analysis steps: Amplification from reference gene primers served as the basis for estimated nucleated cell counts. The data were produced by immunoSEQ multiplex PCR, yet TCRdb's version contains in-frame clones alone and is incomplete. The V and J calls and clone size come from that table; D and trimming were worked out from the DNA. This table holds under 250,000 clones, over 80% found once. The CDR3 loop spans 13 amino acids. The V gene lost 0 bases and the J gene lost 15 bases, with 16 bases spanning the gap. Looked up from germline, CDR1 is SGHRS and CDR2 is YFSETQ.

The clonotype comes from a woman aged 40 to 50 who had been exposed to COVID-19. The sequencing sample was made of PBMCs or T cells enriched from blood (not recorded which). The chain carries TRBV5-1 and TRBJ2-1; TRBD1 is a possible D gene (5 bases). The chain's CDR3 is CASSLVGSQGGFF. For the CDR3, the DNA is TGCGCCAGCAGCTTGGTGGGCAGCCAGGGCGGGTTCTTC.